This TCR beta chain was profiled in a study of T cell responses to AZD1222 COVID-19 vaccine. Germline loops: CDR1 MNHEY, CDR2 SVGEGT. The CDR3 length is 13 residues. The germline V and J ends were trimmed by 4 bases and 1 base, with 8 bases remaining between them. Regarding this clone: Antigen specificity is unknown.

Whole-study findings and limits: Dominant at 160-218 and 743-854, vaccine-associated CD4 TCRs also spanned spike. Elevations in Spike-specific TCR breadth and depth followed administration of two AZD1222 doses. Every sample of the repertoires postdated the peak T cell response.

Data came from immunoSEQ multiplex PCR; TCRdb stores just in-frame clones and leaves some out. The sample holds tens of thousands of clones; approximately 90% are singletons and the top ten take roughly 4.3%. The sample was peripheral blood, taken on day 0 of MenACWY control vaccination. The chain employs TRBV6-2 or TRBV6-3 and TRBJ2-7; D not resolved. The TCR comes from an adult in good health. CDR3 residues: CASSFIRSYEQYF. In DNA, the CDR3 is TGTGCCAGCAGTTTCATCCGGTCCTACGAGCAGTACTTC.